The 29 T cell receptor beta chains reported below all come from one sample, sequenced in a study of tumor-infiltrating lymphocytes in primary liver carcinoma. A primer matching the constant region was used to make TCR beta cDNA from 500 to 650 ng of total RNA. Slightly modified ARM-PCR with three nested multiplex PCR rounds yielded TCR beta libraries. With TRBV1-TRBV30 forward primers and a C-beta reverse primer, the first two PCR rounds were run for around 10 cycles each. TCRdb called the multiplex PCR reads again in MiXCR, with one record for every CDR3 protein. The sample includes tens of thousands of distinct CDR3 sequences, roughly four fifths of them seen just once. Unsorted bulk tissue of roughly 18-32 mg yielded co-extracted RNA and DNA. Sequencing input: liver tumor tissue from sampling region 5. The sample's subset: tumor region T5, tumor centre. The receptor set was obtained from a woman in her twenties or thirties with primary liver carcinoma and hepatitis B virus infection.

With regard to this clonotype: Given a much more abundant clone one base away, this may be a read error. Since no conserved phenylalanine or tryptophan closes the CDR3, a read error is the likely cause. As DNA, the CDR3 is TGTACCAGCAGCTTAGTTTTTGGCGGGAGCTCCTACAATGAGCAGTTCCTC. It specifies CTSSLVFGGSSYNEQFL. The rearrangement links TRBV7-9 to TRBJ2-1, with 7 bases lining up with TRBD2. The CDR3 is 17 residues long. CDR1 and CDR2 from the germline V gene are SEHNR and FQNEAQ (reference sequence).

Turning to this clonotype: Because it lacks the conserved phenylalanine or tryptophan at the end, this CDR3 is likely a read error. V usage is TRBV29-1 and J usage is TRBJ2-1; D perhaps matches TRBD2 (5 bases). The end of the DNA aligns better with TRBJ2-7, so the J call may be wrong. The CDR3 consists of 12 residues. CDR1 and CDR2 (germline): SQVTM, ANQGSEA. CDR3 DNA sequence: TGCAGCGCCCTAAGTGACTACAATGAGCAGTACTAC. Residues: CSALSDYNEQYY.

The rearrangement links TRBV28 to TRBJ2-7; D call uncertain. Between the trimmed V and J ends, which lost 3 bases and 6 bases, there was a span of 27 bases. This CDR3 spans 18 amino acids. CDR1 MDHEN and CDR2 SYDVKM come from the germline V gene. The CDR3 region is CASSFDLVSRVFSGEQYF. CDR3 sequence (DNA): TGTGCCAGCAGTTTTGACTTGGTAAGCCGGGTGTTTTCCGGCGAGCAGTACTTC.

The rearrangement joins TRBV11-2 to TRBJ2-1; a possible D gene is TRBD2 (6 bases). The V gene's germline CDR1 is SGHAT and CDR2 FQNNGV. Trimming left V 0 bases short and J 9 bases short, with 15 bases between. The CDR3 is 15 residues long. CDR3 bases: TGTGCCAGCAGCTTAGAGGGAGGAAGTATCTGTGAGCAGTTCTTC. Translating it yields CASSLEGGSICEQFF.

This clonotype was counted a few times. This chain connects TRBV9 to TRBJ2-1; unclear D gene. CDR1 is SGDLS and CDR2 is YYNGEE in the germline V gene. The ends were cut back, 0 bases at V and 0 bases at J, with 7 bases in the middle. CDR3 length: 15 amino acids. The CDR3 loop is CASSVAGISYNEQFF. The CDR3 DNA is TGTGCCAGCAGCGTAGCGGGTATCTCCTACAATGAGCAGTTCTTC.

Notes on this clonotype: A junction boundary mismatches the germline segment, possibly from a read error. The chain links TRBV29-1 to TRBJ1-5, with 10 bases fitting TRBD1. The CDR3 extends over 13 amino acids. Germline V gene lookup returns CDR1 SQVTM and CDR2 ANQGSEA. The CDR3 loop is CSIPDRGNQPQHF. In nucleotides, the CDR3 is TGCAGCATTCCGGACAGGGGGAATCAGCCCCAACATTTT.

The CDR3 sequence: CASSLEAGANYGYTF. CDR3 coding DNA: TGTGCCAGCAGCTTAGAGGCAGGAGCTAACTATGGCTACACCTTC. This chain links TRBV11-2 with TRBJ1-2; no firm D call. V was shortened by 0 bases and J by 0 bases, with 8 bases between the two germline ends. Germline CDR1 SGHAT, CDR2 FQNNGV. The CDR3 extends over 15 amino acids.

As for this clonotype: At one end the junction does not follow the germline gene, possibly because of a read error. The chain carries TRBV4-3 and TRBJ2-7; TRBD1 is a possible D gene (6 bases). This CDR3 has 14 residues. The germline V gene encodes CDR1 LGHNA and CDR2 YSLEER. The CDR3 spells CTSSHTDSAGVQYF. The DNA for the CDR3 is TGCACCAGCAGCCATACGGACAGTGCAGGGGTGCAGTACTTC.

Concerning this clonotype itself: Since no conserved phenylalanine or tryptophan closes the CDR3, a read error is the likely cause. This sequence joins TRBV10-3 and TRBJ2-1; possible D gene TRBD2, 5 bases. The V gene's germline CDR1 is ENHRY and CDR2 SYGVKD. The ends were cut back, 5 bases at V and 12 bases at J, with 20 bases in the middle. This CDR3 is 14 amino acids long. The CDR3 sequence is CAISPTATRGGQFS. CDR3 nucleotide sequence: TGTGCCATCAGTCCCACGGCGACCCGGGGTGGGCAGTTCTCC.

As regards this clonotype: This CDR3 fails to terminate in the conserved phenylalanine or tryptophan, so it likely reflects a read error. The chain recombines TRBV4-3 with TRBJ2-7; 7 bases match TRBD2. The CDR3 extends over 18 amino acids. Trimming at V came to 1 base and at J to 5 bases, leaving 17 bases not matched to a gene. Germline CDR1 is LGHNA and CDR2 is YSLEER. This CDR3 reads CASSQAVTGGHISNEQYL. The CDR3, as DNA: TGCGCCAGCAGCCAAGCTGTGACGGGAGGTCACATTAGCAACGAGCAGTACCTC.

This clonotype is termed medium-sized. The V call is TRBV5-4, the J call TRBJ2-5, with 10 bases fitting TRBD2. This CDR3 comprises 15 residues. Trimming took 0 bases from V and 2 from J; bases not matched to a gene: 1. In germline, CDR1 is SGHNT, CDR2 YYREEE (reference sequence). The DNA of the CDR3 is TGTGCCAGCAGCTTGGGGACTAGCGGACAAGAGACCCAGTACTTC. Protein product: CASSLGTSGQETQYF.

As concerns this clonotype: Germline and junction disagree at one end, which may indicate a read error. This sequence joins TRBV6-1 and TRBJ2-2; D might be TRBD1 or TRBD2, each matching 6 bases. Per germline, CDR1 MNHNS and CDR2 SASEGT. The CDR3 loop spans 19 amino acids. DNA for the CDR3: TGTGCCAGCAGCGAAACCCTTCCCGGGGGCGCCGCGAACACCGAGGAGCTGTTATTT. Encoded protein: CASSETLPGGAANTEELLF.

This chain connects TRBV6-2 or TRBV6-3 to TRBJ2-1; unclear D gene. Germline V gives CDR1 MNHEY, CDR2 SVGEGT. The CDR3 sequence is 13 residues long. Trimming took off 2 bases at V and 6 bases at J, with 8 bases between the two ends. CDR3 in amino acids: CASSYARINEQFF. For the CDR3, the DNA is TGTGCCAGCAGTTACGCCCGCATCAATGAGCAGTTCTTC.

Comment on this clonotype: A read error may account for a junction end that differs from germline. The chain employs TRBV28 and TRBJ1-2; 7 nucleotides match TRBD1. The CDR3 runs to 14 residues. Germline V CDR1 and CDR2: MDHEN, SYDVKM. The CDR3 spells CASSPAGQIYDYTF. In DNA, the CDR3 is TGTGCCAGCAGTCCGGCGGGACAGATATATGACTACACCTTC.

This clonotype was seen only once. One junction end disagrees with the germline gene, perhaps due to a read error. The chain couples TRBV12-3 or TRBV12-4 to TRBJ2-7; the match to TRBD2 covers 9 bases. The CDR3 sequence is 14 residues long. The CDR3 nucleotides are TGTGCCAGCAGTTTACCGCGGGAGGGCGTGAAGCAGCAGTTC. Translating gives CASSLPREGVKQQF.

Comments on this clonotype: Relative to the germline gene, one junction end is altered; a read error may explain this. The rearrangement uses TRBV7-9 and TRBJ1-1, with D possibly TRBD1 on 5 matching bases. CDR3 length: 17 amino acids. Germline assignment: CDR1 SEHNR and CDR2 FQNEAQ (reference sequence). The CDR3 loop reads CARRSKRGEAMKTEAFF. CDR3 nucleotide sequence: TGTGCCAGAAGATCGAAACGAGGGGAGGCGATGAAGACTGAAGCTTTCTTT.

This rearrangement joins TRBV25-1 to TRBJ2-2; no definite D call. The CDR3 is 16 residues long. Germline V gene sequence: CDR1 MGHDK, CDR2 SYGVNS. Trimming removed 11 bases at V and 12 bases at J, with 31 bases between. The CDR3 is CALHGASSPYTGKLFF. CDR3 nucleotide sequence: TGTGCCCTTCATGGTGCTTCGTCGCCTTACACTGGGAAGCTGTTTTTT.

On this clonotype: Likely a read error: the CDR3 ends without its conserved phenylalanine or tryptophan. V gene TRBV11-2 combines with J gene TRBJ2-5, with 8 bases lining up with TRBD1. CDR1 is SGHAT, CDR2 FQNNGV, per germline. This CDR3 has 17 amino acids. This CDR3 is CASSPSGQGVGKESQYI. CDR3 coding DNA: TGTGCCAGCAGCCCCTCTGGACAGGGAGTTGGGAAAGAGAGCCAGTACATC.

The chain recombines TRBV11-2 with TRBJ2-3, with 8 bases identical to TRBD1. From germline, CDR1 is SGHAT and CDR2 FQNNGV. CDR3 size: 14 residues. V lost 5 bases, J lost 6 bases, and 7 bases stayed unmatched. CDR3 region: CASSRQGAGDTQYF. The CDR3 coding sequence is TGTGCCAGCAGCCGGCAGGGGGCAGGTGATACGCAGTATTTT.

Of note for this clonotype: The missing conserved phenylalanine or tryptophan at the end of this CDR3 makes a read error likely. The limits of the CDR3 on the DNA are not certain, so only TCRdb's listed CDR3 is given. The genes are TRBV6-5 and TRBJ2-5; TRBD1 is the table's D call and was not checked against the DNA. Germline CDR1 and CDR2: MNHEY and SVGAGI. The CDR3 totals 13 residues, both ends included. The CDR3 sequence: CASGTDTGLTQNY.

In the case of this clonotype: Because it lacks the conserved phenylalanine or tryptophan at the end, this CDR3 is likely a read error. The chain employs TRBV5-1 and TRBJ2-7; 7 nucleotides match TRBD2. CDR1 SGHRS and CDR2 YFSETQ come from the germline V gene. The CDR3 totals 15 residues. DNA for the CDR3: TGCGCCAACAGCTTCTCTAGCGGTGATATCTACGAGCAGTACCTC. Translating gives CANSFSSGDIYEQYL.

This clonotype has just one count. At one end the junction does not follow the germline gene, possibly because of a read error. The chain carries TRBV14 and TRBJ2-7; a weak D match, TRBD2 (5 bases). The CDR3 has 13 amino acids. CDR1 and CDR2 (germline): SGHDN, FVKESK. Here the CDR3 reads CVSSRVLGYEQYF. The CDR3, as DNA: TGTGTCAGCAGCCGAGTACTAGGGTACGAGCAGTACTTC.

The table lists this clonotype with a count of one. The CDR3 does not end in the conserved phenylalanine or tryptophan, so this is likely a read error. The CDR3, as DNA: TGCGCCAGCAGCTTGGATCCCGGGACAATGTATGGCTACACCTTA. Residues: CASSLDPGTMYGYTL. The rearrangement links TRBV5-1 to TRBJ1-2; the D gene is possibly TRBD1 (6 bases). This CDR3 comprises 15 residues. V was pared by 0 bases and J by 5 bases, with 14 bases between. The germline CDR1 and CDR2 sequences are SGHRS and YFSETQ.

With respect to this clonotype: Given the absence of the conserved phenylalanine or tryptophan at the CDR3 end, a read error is likely. The chain has TRBV10-3 and TRBJ2-1; a possible D gene is TRBD2 (6 bases). Germline V gene sequence: CDR1 ENHRY, CDR2 SYGVKD. The CDR3 contains 17 residues. CDR3 sequence reads: CAISETMAASACNGQFL. In DNA form, the CDR3 reads TGCGCCATCAGTGAGACCATGGCGGCTAGCGCCTGCAATGGGCAGTTCCTC.

Comments on this clonotype: Sequence at one end of the junction differs from germline and may be a read error. J is TRBJ2-2 and V is TRBV11-3; 9 nucleotides match TRBD1. This CDR3 contains 14 residues. Germline V gives CDR1 SGHNT, CDR2 YENEEA. CDR3 sequence (DNA): TGTGCCAGGAGCTCCTACAGGGGGCCTGGGGAGCTGTTCTTT. Amino acid sequence: CARSSYRGPGELFF.

In regard to this clonotype: Because it lacks the conserved phenylalanine or tryptophan at the end, this CDR3 is likely a read error. This sequence joins TRBV12-3 or TRBV12-4 and TRBJ2-3, with TRBD2 identical over 9 bases. This CDR3 has 15 amino acids. V dropped 7 bases and J dropped 10; count of bases not matched to a gene: 15. The CDR3: CASTLVGASGDAQYV. CDR3 coding DNA: TGTGCCAGCACCCTTGTGGGTGCTAGCGGGGATGCGCAGTATGTT.

Points on this clonotype: No conserved phenylalanine or tryptophan ends this CDR3, so it is likely a read error. The chain couples TRBV11-2 to TRBJ2-3; perhaps TRBD1 as D (8 bases). Germline loops: CDR1 SGHAT, CDR2 FQNNGV. The CDR3 runs 16 residues. In DNA form, the CDR3 reads TGTGCCAGTAGCTGGACTCGACAGGGGAGGGGAGATACGCAGTATTCT. Amino acid sequence: CASSWTRQGRGDTQYS.

On this clonotype: The CDR3 ends on some other residue instead of the conserved phenylalanine or tryptophan, so this is likely a read error. The chain is built from TRBV20-1 and TRBJ2-1, with 14 nucleotides matching TRBD2. In germline, CDR1 is DFQATT, CDR2 SNEGSKA (reference sequence). The J segment lost 8 bases and the V segment lost 0 bases, leaving 9 bases of the junction unmatched. The CDR3 length is 17 residues. CDR3 amino acids: CSARDSQGTSGSYEQFS. CDR3 nucleotides: TGCAGTGCTAGAGACTCCCAGGGGACTAGCGGGAGCTATGAGCAGTTCTCT.

A word on this clonotype: Germline and junction disagree at one end, which may indicate a read error. The chain joins TRBV4-3 to TRBJ2-1; 7 positions match TRBD2. This CDR3 has 16 amino acids. From germline, CDR1 is LGHNA and CDR2 YSLEER. The CDR3 nucleotides read TGCGCCAGCAGCCAAGATTGGGACTACGCCAGCAATGAACAGTTCTTC. This translates into CASSQDWDYASNEQFF.